These 23 T cell receptor beta chains share one sample of origin, sequenced in a study of PD-L1 blockade in urothelial cancer. Time point in this sample: pretreatment peripheral blood. The table came from immunoSEQ multiplex PCR; TCRdb's copy has only in-frame clones and leaves some out. The sample carries 55,000 to 80,000 clones, around 88% recorded once. Sequencing was performed on PBMCs, taken around atezolizumab (anti-PD-L1) treatment. These receptors all stem from a man between 60 and 75 years old with urothelial cancer.

The chain employs TRBV5-4 and TRBJ2-7; D might be TRBD1 (7 bases). Per the germline V gene, CDR1 is SGHNT and CDR2 is YYREEE (reference sequence). Trimming stripped 1 base from V and 2 bases from J, with 13 bases between. The CDR3 is made up of 15 amino acids. CDR3 bases: TGTGCCAGCAGCTTGTGGCAGGGGGGAACCTACGAGCAGTACTTC. This encodes CASSLWQGGTYEQYF.

The chain uses TRBV5-5 and TRBJ1-4, with 7 bases that match TRBD1. Germline assignment: CDR1 SGHKS and CDR2 YYEKEE (reference sequence). The CDR3 is 15 residues long. The J segment lost 4 bases and the V segment lost 3 bases, leaving 6 bases of the junction unmatched. CDR3 nucleotides: TGTGCCAGCAGCTCCAGGGGGTTCGGTAATGAAAAACTGTTTTTT. Protein: CASSSRGFGNEKLFF.

V is TRBV19 and J is TRBJ1-3; D is possibly TRBD1 (5 bases). CDR3 length equals 15 residues. V was cut by 6 bases and J by 0 bases, with 12 bases left in between. Germline-derived CDR1 and CDR2 are LNHDA and SQIVND (reference sequence). CDR3 coding DNA: TGTGCCAGTAGCCCCCCGGGACTCTCTGGAAACACCATATATTTT. This sequence encodes CASSPPGLSGNTIYF.

CDR3 nucleotides: TGTGCCAGCAGTGAGGGGGGGGGCCGGTATGAGCAGTTCTTC. Encoded protein: CASSEGGGRYEQFF. The chain links TRBV25-1 to TRBJ2-1; D possibly corresponds to TRBD2 (7 bases). The germline V and J ends were trimmed by 3 bases and 8 bases, with 14 bases remaining between them. This CDR3 has 14 residues. CDR1 is MGHDK, CDR2 SYGVNS, per germline.

The rearrangement joins TRBV9 to TRBJ1-3; D is uncertain. Trimming removed 4 bases from V and 3 bases from J, with 11 bases in between. The CDR3 runs 14 residues. The V gene's germline CDR1 is SGDLS and CDR2 YYNGEE. The CDR3 sequence: CASSPGGFGNTIYF. In DNA form, the CDR3 reads TGTGCCAGCAGCCCGGGAGGCTTTGGAAACACCATATATTTT.

The gene calls are TRBV9 and TRBJ2-7, with a possible D match to TRBD1 (5 bases). The CDR3 length is 14 residues. Germline CDR1 and CDR2: SGDLS and YYNGEE. Trimming took 3 bases from V and 5 from J, leaving 15 bases between them. CDR3: CASSGGPWGDEQYF. The CDR3 bases are TGTGCCAGCAGCGGTGGTCCTTGGGGCGACGAGCAGTACTTC.

This clone has only a few counts. V gene TRBV7-9 combines with J gene TRBJ2-2, with unresolved D. The ends were cut back, 1 base at V and 7 bases at J, with 7 bases in the middle. This CDR3 has 13 amino acids. The germline gives CDR1 SEHNR, CDR2 FQNEAQ (reference sequence). The CDR3 DNA follows: TGTGCCAGCAGCTTAGGAGGCATCGGGGAGCTGTTTTTT. Translated, it gives CASSLGGIGELFF.

The chain joins TRBV7-9 to TRBJ2-7; possibly TRBD2 for D (6 bases). The CDR3 loop spans 14 amino acids. Trimming stripped 5 bases from V and 8 bases from J, with 19 bases between. The germline gives CDR1 SEHNR, CDR2 FQNEAQ (reference sequence). The CDR3 loop reads CASSLAEGATQQYF. The CDR3 DNA reads TGTGCCAGCAGCCTGGCGGAGGGAGCTACGCAGCAGTACTTC.

The CDR3, as DNA: TGTGCCAGCAGCATGGACAGGGGGGCGCTTAATGGCTACACCTTC. It codes for CASSMDRGALNGYTF. This chain uses TRBV2 with TRBJ1-2, with 10 bases fitting TRBD1. The CDR3 length is 15 residues. Trimming removed 6 bases from V and 6 bases from J; junction bases left unmatched: 10. Germline loops: CDR1 SNHLY, CDR2 FYNNEI.

The gene calls are TRBV5-5 and TRBJ1-3; weak D call: TRBD1 (6 bases). This CDR3 has 15 residues. Germline loops: CDR1 SGHKS, CDR2 YYEKEE (reference sequence). V was pared by 5 bases and J by 0 bases, with 12 bases between. Here the CDR3 DNA reads TGTGCCAGCAGACGGACAGAAAACTCTGGAAACACCATATATTTT. Residues: CASRRTENSGNTIYF. The full variable domain, completed using reference TRBV5-5 and TRBJ1-3, is DAGVTQSPTHLIKTRGQQVTLRCSPISGHKSVSWYQQVLGQGPQFIFQYYEKEERGRGNFPDRFSARQFPNYSSELNVNALLLGDSALYLCASRRTENSGNTIYFGEGSWLTVV.

V is TRBV19 and J is TRBJ2-5; 10 bases line up with TRBD2. The CDR3 spans 14 residues. The germline gives CDR1 LNHDA, CDR2 SQIVND (reference sequence). The V segment lost 1 base and the J segment 11 bases; nucleotides outside the gene matches: 7. DNA of the CDR3: TGTGCCAGTAGTATAGGCGGGACTAGCGTGACACAGTACTTC. Encoded protein: CASSIGGTSVTQYF.

J is TRBJ2-1 and V is TRBV11-2; 14 nucleotides agree with TRBD2. CDR1 and CDR2 from the germline V gene are SGHAT and FQNNGV. V lost 5 bases to trimming and J lost 4 bases; unmatched junction nucleotides: 4. This CDR3 region has 16 residues. In DNA form, the CDR3 reads TGTGCCAGCAGCCCGCGACTAGCGGGGGGGTACAATGAGCAGTTCTTC. As protein: CASSPRLAGGYNEQFF.

V is TRBV20-1 and J is TRBJ2-5, with 10 bases aligning to TRBD1. The length of the CDR3 is 10 residues. CDR1 and CDR2 (germline): DFQATT, SNEGSKA (reference sequence). The CDR3 DNA reads TGCGGGACAGGGGAAGAGACCCAGTACTTC. Its translation: CGTGEETQYF.

This rearrangement joins TRBV7-2 to TRBJ1-3; no clear D gene. Germline CDR1 reads SGHTA; CDR2 reads FQGNSA. V lost 1 base and J lost 4, with 14 bases in between. The CDR3 is made up of 16 amino acids. This CDR3 reads CASSLEEWFPGNTIYF. The DNA of the CDR3 is TGTGCCAGCAGCTTAGAAGAGTGGTTTCCAGGAAACACCATATATTTT.

This rearrangement joins TRBV5-1 to TRBJ1-4; no clear D gene. Trimming removed 3 bases at V and 8 bases at J, with 17 bases between. Germline values: CDR1 SGHRS, CDR2 YFSETQ. This CDR3 region has 15 residues. CDR3 nucleotides: TGCGCCAGCAGCTCCTCCGACTGGGCGGGGGAAAAACTGTTTTTT. Translating gives CASSSSDWAGEKLFF.

The rearrangement joins TRBV11-2 to TRBJ2-5; 9 bases match TRBD2. The J segment lost 0 bases and the V segment lost 5 bases, leaving 7 bases of the junction unmatched. The germline V gene has CDR1 SGHAT and CDR2 FQNNGV. This CDR3 has 16 amino acids. Here the CDR3 DNA reads TGTGCCAGCAGCCGAAGCGGGGGGACTTACCAAGAGACCCAGTACTTC. Amino acids: CASSRSGGTYQETQYF. The full variable domain, with the rest looked up from reference TRBV11-2 and TRBJ2-5, is EAGVAQSPRYKIIEKRQSVAFWCNPISGHATLYWYQQILGQGPKLLIQFQNNGVVDDSQLPKDRFSAERLKGVDSTLKIQPAKLEDSAVYLCASSRSGGTYQETQYFGPGTRLLVL.

The chain recombines TRBV30 with TRBJ2-3; D might be TRBD1 (6 bases). Germline V lookup: CDR1 GTSNPN, CDR2 SVGIG (reference sequence). Trimming took 0 bases from V and 0 from J, leaving 7 bases between them. CDR3 length: 14 residues. CDR3 sequence (DNA): TGTGCCTGGAGTGTGAGGGGGAGCACAGATACGCAGTATTTT. Its translation: CAWSVRGSTDTQYF.

The sample holds one count of this clone. V and J are TRBV4-1 and TRBJ2-3; 8 nucleotides match TRBD2. Germline CDR1 is MGHRA and CDR2 is YSYEKL. There are 17 residues in the CDR3. Trimming removed 1 base from V and 3 bases from J; junction bases left unmatched: 9. The CDR3 DNA is TGCGCCAGCAGCCAAGGCCCCCAGCGGGGGAAAACAGATACGCAGTATTTT. It translates to CASSQGPQRGKTDTQYF.

V usage is TRBV2 and J usage is TRBJ2-7; D ambiguous. Germline values: CDR1 SNHLY, CDR2 FYNNEI. The CDR3 loop spans 12 amino acids. Deletions cut 7 bases from V and 2 bases from J, with 9 bases between. CDR3 in DNA: TGTGCCAGCATCAGGCAGACCTACGAGCAGTACTTC. Translated, it gives CASIRQTYEQYF.

This clone came up once. The rearrangement links TRBV18 to TRBJ1-5; D might be TRBD1 (6 bases). CDR3 length equals 16 residues. Trimming took 3 bases from V and 2 from J, leaving 14 bases between them. The germline V gene encodes CDR1 KGHSH and CDR2 LQKENI. The chain's CDR3 is CASSPKNRDGNQPQHF. DNA of the CDR3: TGTGCCAGCTCACCGAAGAACAGGGATGGCAATCAGCCCCAGCATTTT.

The chain combines TRBV5-4 with TRBJ1-6, with a weak D call TRBD1 (5 bases). CDR1 and CDR2 (germline): SGHNT, YYREEE (reference sequence). V lost 4 bases, J lost 0 bases, and 11 bases lay in between. The CDR3 consists of 16 residues. The CDR3 DNA is TGTGCCAGCAGCCCCGAAGGGGCCTCCTATAATTCACCCCTCCACTTT. This gives the protein CASSPEGASYNSPLHF.

J is TRBJ2-5 and V is TRBV5-1, with TRBD2 identical over 14 bases. The CDR3 consists of 21 residues. The ends lost 1 base at V and 3 bases at J; junction bases unmatched: 17. Germline-derived CDR1 and CDR2 are SGHRS and YFSETQ. CDR3 sequence reads: CASSLTPPGTSGSGTKETQYF. As DNA, the CDR3 is TGCGCCAGCAGCTTGACCCCACCCGGGACTAGCGGGAGCGGAACGAAAGAGACCCAGTACTTC.

The gene calls are TRBV9 and TRBJ2-3; 8 positions agree with TRBD2. The germline V gene has CDR1 SGDLS and CDR2 YYNGEE. The CDR3 sequence is 15 residues long. V gave up 4 bases and J gave up 2 bases; unmatched junction bases: 6. The CDR3 coding sequence is TGTGCCAGCAGCTCCAGACTAGCGAACACAGATACGCAGTATTTT. This translates into CASSSRLANTDTQYF.